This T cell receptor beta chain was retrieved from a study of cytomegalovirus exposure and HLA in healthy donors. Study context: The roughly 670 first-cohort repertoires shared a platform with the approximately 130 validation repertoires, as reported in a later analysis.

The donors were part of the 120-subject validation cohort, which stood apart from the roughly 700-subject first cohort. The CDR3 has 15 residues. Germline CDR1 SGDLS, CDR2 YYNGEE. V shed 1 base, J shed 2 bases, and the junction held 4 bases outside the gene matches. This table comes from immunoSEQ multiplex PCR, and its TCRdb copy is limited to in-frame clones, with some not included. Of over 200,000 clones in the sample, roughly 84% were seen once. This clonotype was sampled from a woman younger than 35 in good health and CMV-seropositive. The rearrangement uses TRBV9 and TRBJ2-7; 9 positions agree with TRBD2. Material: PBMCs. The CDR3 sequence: CASSVSGGPTYEQYF. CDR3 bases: TGTGCCAGCAGCGTAAGCGGGGGGCCTACCTACGAGCAGTACTTC. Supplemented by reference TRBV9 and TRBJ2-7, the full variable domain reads DSGVTQTPKHLITATGQRVTLRCSPRSGDLSVYWYQQSLDQGLQFLIQYYNGEERAKGNILERFSAQQFPDLHSELNLSSLELGDSALYFCASSVSGGPTYEQYFGPGTRLTVT.